Following are 12 T cell receptor beta chains from one sample sequenced in a study of OX40 agonist ivuxolimab in advanced cancers. Sequenced by immunoSEQ multiplex PCR; TCRdb stores in-frame clones only, minus some. The sample records roughly 70,000 clones, 87% being singletons. The material sequenced was CD4+ or CD8+ T cells sorted from blood, taken in a trial of the OX40 agonist ivuxolimab. The receptor source for this set is an adult with an advanced solid tumor such as melanoma, head and neck, liver or kidney cancer.

The rearrangement links TRBV7-9 to TRBJ2-1, with D hard to call. Germline V lookup: CDR1 SEHNR, CDR2 FQNEAQ (reference sequence). V was shortened by 2 bases and J by 9 bases, with 11 bases between the two germline ends. The CDR3 spans 13 residues. The CDR3 sequence is CASSLIVAGEQFF. In nucleotides, the CDR3 is TGTGCCAGCAGCTTAATAGTAGCCGGTGAGCAGTTCTTC.

CDR3 in DNA: TGTGCCAGCAGCCAGGGCCTTGGGGTGGCCGGGGAGCTGTTTTTT. It is translated as CASSQGLGVAGELFF. V and J are TRBV4-2 and TRBJ2-2; unclear D gene. Germline loops: CDR1 LGHNA, CDR2 YNFKEQ. CDR3 length: 15 amino acids. Trimming stripped 3 bases from V and 6 bases from J, with 14 bases between.

The V and J genes are TRBV27 and TRBJ1-2; TRBD1 is a possible D gene (6 bases). The CDR3 has 17 residues. Trimming stripped 5 bases from V and 5 bases from J, with 24 bases between. Germline V lookup: CDR1 MNHEY, CDR2 SMNVEV (reference sequence). CDR3 region: CASSLGTQRRPGYGYTF. For the CDR3, the DNA is TGTGCCAGCAGTCTCGGGACACAACGACGCCCTGGGTATGGCTACACCTTC.

The V and J genes are TRBV10-1 and TRBJ1-1; possibly TRBD1 for D (5 bases). The germline gives CDR1 WNHNN, CDR2 SYGVQD (reference sequence). With 4 bases removed from V and 3 bases from J, the gap between germline ends came to 9 bases. The CDR3 extends over 13 amino acids. CDR3 in amino acids: CASSGQLDTEAFF. DNA of the CDR3: TGCGCCAGCAGTGGACAGTTGGACACTGAAGCTTTCTTT.

The chain recombines TRBV5-6 with TRBJ2-5; TRBD2 agrees at 13 bases. Germline V CDR1 and CDR2: SGHDT, YYEEEE. Germline trimming cut 0 bases from V and 0 bases from J; bases unmatched to any gene: 2. The CDR3 contains 17 residues. As DNA, the CDR3 is TGTGCCAGCAGCTTGGTGGGACTAGCGGGATACCAAGAGACCCAGTACTTC. It encodes CASSLVGLAGYQETQYF.

This chain uses TRBV6-5 with TRBJ2-7; D possibly corresponds to TRBD2 (5 bases). V lost 6 bases, J lost 7 bases, and 10 bases lay in between. Per germline, CDR1 MNHEY and CDR2 SVGAGI. The CDR3 runs 11 residues. The chain's CDR3 is CASRHEREQYF. The CDR3 DNA reads as TGTGCCAGCAGACACGAGCGGGAGCAGTACTTC.

This clone is a singleton in its sample. The chain joins TRBV5-5 to TRBJ2-3; 7 bases line up with TRBD2. The CDR3 sequence is 14 residues long. With V trimmed by 6 bases and J by 2 bases, 6 bases remained unmatched. The germline gives CDR1 SGHKS, CDR2 YYEKEE (reference sequence). DNA for the CDR3: TGTGCCAGCAACTGGCTAGCGGACACAGATACGCAGTATTTT. The encoded protein is CASNWLADTDTQYF. The full variable domain, its missing parts supplied by reference TRBV5-5 and TRBJ2-3, is DAGVTQSPTHLIKTRGQQVTLRCSPISGHKSVSWYQQVLGQGPQFIFQYYEKEERGRGNFPDRFSARQFPNYSSELNVNALLLGDSALYLCASNWLADTDTQYFGPGTRLTVL.

The chain carries TRBV2 and TRBJ2-1; 8 bases agree with TRBD1. CDR3 size: 15 residues. V shed 3 bases, J shed 3 bases, and the junction held 4 bases outside the gene matches. CDR1 SNHLY and CDR2 FYNNEI come from the germline V gene. CDR3 loop: CASSEAQGVYNEQFF. Here the CDR3 DNA reads TGTGCCAGCAGTGAGGCACAGGGGGTCTACAATGAGCAGTTCTTC.

V and J are TRBV9 and TRBJ2-5, with 7 bases matching TRBD1. Losses at the gene ends were 2 bases for V and 2 bases for J; bases not matched to a gene: 0. The CDR3 is made up of 13 amino acids. CDR1 is SGDLS, CDR2 YYNGEE, per germline. CDR3 protein: CASSVGQQETQYF. Here the CDR3 DNA reads TGTGCCAGCAGCGTGGGACAGCAAGAGACCCAGTACTTC.

The chain recombines TRBV28 with TRBJ1-2; D gene ambiguous. From germline, CDR1 is MDHEN and CDR2 SYDVKM. Trimming shortened V by 4 bases and J by 3 bases, and 18 bases separated the two germline ends. The CDR3 totals 16 residues. As DNA, the CDR3 is TGTGCCAGCAGTTCAACAGACTTTCTAGGGTACTATGGCTACACCTTC. It is translated as CASSSTDFLGYYGYTF.

The chain couples TRBV6-1 to TRBJ2-1; D perhaps matches TRBD2 (5 bases). The CDR3 has 15 residues. Germline CDR1 reads MNHNS; CDR2 reads SASEGT. Trimming took 4 bases from V and 2 from J, leaving 12 bases between them. CDR3 nucleotide sequence: TGTGCCAGCAGTGGCCGGGATTCCCCCTACAATGAGCAGTTCTTC. Translating gives CASSGRDSPYNEQFF.

The rearrangement joins TRBV10-3 to TRBJ2-3, with D possibly being TRBD1 or TRBD2 (5 bases each). The germline V gene has CDR1 ENHRY and CDR2 SYGVKD. The V and J ends lost 6 bases and 0 bases respectively, with 13 bases between them. The CDR3 spans 15 residues. CDR3 coding DNA: TGTGCCATCAGGCCCTGGGGGACCAGCACAGATACGCAGTATTTT. It yields the protein CAIRPWGTSTDTQYF.